Reported below is one T cell receptor (beta chain). Antigen specificity is unknown. Profiled with immunoSEQ multiplex PCR; TCRdb holds only in-frame clones, not every one. This table holds fewer than 150,000 clones, roughly 90% found once. This sample was taken from a study of T cell responses to AZD1222 COVID-19 vaccine. Second-dose groups at about 4 or about 12 weeks were pooled. Findings of the study overall: Sampled repertoires all dated from after the peak T cell response. Just 5 to 7 AZD1222 recipients were seropositive at baseline.

Germline lookup yields CDR1 SGDLS and CDR2 YYNGEE. There are 16 residues in the CDR3. Germline trimming cut 4 bases from V and 3 bases from J; bases unmatched to any gene: 7. The V and J genes are TRBV9 and TRBJ2-3; 11 bases fit TRBD1. The sample here was peripheral blood, taken 28 days after the second AZD1222 dose. The TCR was taken from an adult who received the AZD1222 COVID-19 vaccine. CDR3 protein: CASSPAGQGETDTQYF. The CDR3 nucleotides are TGTGCCAGCAGCCCCGCGGGACAGGGGGAAACAGATACGCAGTATTTT. Drawing the rest from reference TRBV9 and TRBJ2-3, the complete variable domain is DSGVTQTPKHLITATGQRVTLRCSPRSGDLSVYWYQQSLDQGLQFLIQYYNGEERAKGNILERFSAQQFPDLHSELNLSSLELGDSALYFCASSPAGQGETDTQYFGPGTRLTVL.